This TCR beta chain derives from a study of T cells in Graves' hyperthyroidism and ophthalmopathy. RNA transcripts were the template for amplifying TCR beta CDR3 regions. The HTBI primer set served for first-round RT-PCR of the TCR CDR3. TCRdb reprocessed the multiplex PCR reads with MiXCR, giving one entry per CDR3 protein. Of hundreds of thousands of distinct CDR3 sequences detected, roughly 20% appear once; the ten largest clones hold about 34%. Sample: blood. This TCR was sampled from a man aged 25-45 years with Graves' ophthalmopathy.

CDR3: CASSKAGTPNTEAFF. CDR3 nucleotides: TGTGCCAGCAGCAAAGCCGGGACACCGAACACTGAAGCTTTCTTT. V usage is TRBV9 and J usage is TRBJ1-1; possible D gene TRBD1, 6 bases. CDR1 and CDR2 (germline): SGDLS, YYNGEE. The ends were cut back, 4 bases at V and 1 base at J, with 14 bases in the middle. The CDR3 covers 15 residues.